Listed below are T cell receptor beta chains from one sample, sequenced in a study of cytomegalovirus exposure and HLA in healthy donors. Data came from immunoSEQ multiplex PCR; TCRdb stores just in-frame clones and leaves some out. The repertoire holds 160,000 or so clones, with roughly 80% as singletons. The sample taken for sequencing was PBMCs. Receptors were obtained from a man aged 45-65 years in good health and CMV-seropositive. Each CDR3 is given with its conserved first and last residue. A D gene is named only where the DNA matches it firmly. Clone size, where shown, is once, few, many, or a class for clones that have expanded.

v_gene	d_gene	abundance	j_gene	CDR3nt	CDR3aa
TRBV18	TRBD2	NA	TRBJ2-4	TGTGCCAGCTCGGTTAGGACTAGCGGGAGCGGTGCCAAAAACATTCAGTACTTC	CASSVRTSGSGAKNIQYF
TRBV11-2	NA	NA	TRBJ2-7	TGTGCCAGCAGCTTATCAGGGGGGACCTACGAGCAGTACTTC	CASSLSGGTYEQYF
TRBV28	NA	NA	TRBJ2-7	TGTGCCAGCAGTCTACGCATCGGTGAGCAGTACTTC	CASSLRIGEQYF
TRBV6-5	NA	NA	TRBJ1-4	TGTGCCACCAAAGGGGGTGGAGCGGATGAAAAACTGTTTTTT	CATKGGGADEKLFF
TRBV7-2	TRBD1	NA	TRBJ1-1	TGTGCCAGCACCCCCAGGGGGCAGAACACTGAAGCTTTCTTT	CASTPRGQNTEAFF
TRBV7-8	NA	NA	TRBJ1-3	TGTGCCAGCAGCTCAATAGAGCGGGGAAGCTCTGGAAACACCATATATTTT	CASSSIERGSSGNTIYF
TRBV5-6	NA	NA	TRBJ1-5	TGTGCCAGCAGCCAGGGTTTACGGAGCAATCAGCCCCAGCATTTT	CASSQGLRSNQPQHF
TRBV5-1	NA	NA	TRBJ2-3	TGCGCCAGCAGCTTGTGGCTCTCCACAGATACGCAGTATTTT	CASSLWLSTDTQYF
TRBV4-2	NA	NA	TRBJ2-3	TGTGCCAGCAGCGGCAAGGCGGGGGCCGATACTTACACAGATACGCAGTATTTT	CASSGKAGADTYTDTQYF
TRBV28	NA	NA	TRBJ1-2	TGTGCCAGCAGTTTACCTCAGGCGCCCCGCTACACCTTC	CASSLPQAPRYTF
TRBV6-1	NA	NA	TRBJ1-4	TGTGCCAGCAGCCGAGAGGCAGGGAATAATGAAAAACTGTTTTTT	CASSREAGNNEKLFF
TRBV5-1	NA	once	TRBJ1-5	TGCGCCAGCAGCTTGGCGCCAGACAATCAGCCCCAGCATTTT	CASSLAPDNQPQHF
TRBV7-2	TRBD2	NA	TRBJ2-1	TGTGCCAGCAGCCAACCGGGGGGCTACAATGAGCAGTTCTTC	CASSQPGGYNEQFF
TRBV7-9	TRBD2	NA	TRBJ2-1	TGTTCCAGCAGCTTAGGCGCGGGGGGGCTAGTCTACAATGAGCAGTTCTTC	CSSSLGAGGLVYNEQFF
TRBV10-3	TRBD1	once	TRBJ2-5	TGTGCCATCAGAGGACAGGGAGAAGAGACCCAGTACTTC	CAIRGQGEETQYF
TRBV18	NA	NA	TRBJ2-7	TGTGCCAGCTCACCAGTATTAGAAACCGAGCAGTACTTC	CASSPVLETEQYF
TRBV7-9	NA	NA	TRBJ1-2	TGTGCCAGCAGCGTAGACAGAACTCCATTTAACTATGGCTACACCTTC	CASSVDRTPFNYGYTF
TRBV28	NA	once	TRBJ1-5	TGTGCCAGCAGTTTACCGGTAAATCAGCCCCAGCATTTT	CASSLPVNQPQHF
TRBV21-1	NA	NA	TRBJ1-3	TGTGCCAGCAGCAAAGAGGTCACGGTAGGGGGCTCTGGAAACACCATATATTTT	CASSKEVTVGGSGNTIYF
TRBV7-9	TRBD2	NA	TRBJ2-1	TGTTCCAGCAGCGACCCCTTAGCGGGGGTATACAATGAGCAGTTCTTC	CSSSDPLAGVYNEQFF
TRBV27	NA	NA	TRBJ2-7	TGTGCCAGCAGTCAAGGATTTTTTACGGGTGAGCAGTACTTC	CASSQGFFTGEQYF
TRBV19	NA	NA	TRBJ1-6	TGTGCCAGTAAGTCCGGGGTTGATAATTCACCCCTCCACTTT	CASKSGVDNSPLHF
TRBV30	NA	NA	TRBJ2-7	TGTGCCTGGAGTGTATTTTCCAGGGGCGAGCAGTACTTC	CAWSVFSRGEQYF
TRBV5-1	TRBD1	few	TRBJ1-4	TGCGCCAGCAGCCCAGGACAGGGGGGTAATGAAAAACTGTTTTTT	CASSPGQGGNEKLFF
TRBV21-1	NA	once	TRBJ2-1	TGTGCCAGCAGAACGAGGGGGCGAAGGGGCAATGAGCAGTTCTTC	CASRTRGRRGNEQFF
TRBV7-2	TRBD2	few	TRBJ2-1	TGTGCCAGCAGCGCGGGACTAGCGGGTTTTCACAATGAGCAGTTCTTC	CASSAGLAGFHNEQFF
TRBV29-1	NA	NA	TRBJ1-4	TGCAGCGCTGGGGGGGCAGAAGAAAAACTGTTTTTT	CSAGGAEEKLFF
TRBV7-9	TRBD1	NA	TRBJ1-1	TGTGCCAGCAGCCATGACAGGGGAGACCCGAACACTGAAGCTTTCTTT	CASSHDRGDPNTEAFF
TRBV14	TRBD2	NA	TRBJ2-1	TGTGCCAGCAGCCAAGAAACTAGCGGGGGGGTAAATTACAATGAGCAGTTCTTC	CASSQETSGGVNYNEQFF
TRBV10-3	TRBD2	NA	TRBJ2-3	TGTGCCATCAGTGAAACTAGCGGGGGGGCCGGAACGCAGTATTTT	CAISETSGGAGTQYF